The 19 T cell receptor beta chains reported below all come from one sample, sequenced in a study of cytomegalovirus exposure and HLA in healthy donors. It was with 60 Vbeta and 13 Jbeta primers that the PCR ran. The method was immunoSEQ multiplex PCR; TCRdb's version includes in-frame clones alone and lacks a portion of them. The sample lists about 140,000 clones, 80% occurring once. The sequencing sample was made of PBMCs. The receptors derive from a man aged 40-49 years in good health and CMV-seropositive.

DNA for the CDR3: TGTGCCAGCAGTTCCGGGACTAGCGCGCGGGGCGAGCAGTACTTC. This codes for CASSSGTSARGEQYF. The V gene is TRBV6-5, the J gene TRBJ2-5; 10 nucleotides align to TRBD2. The J call could be wrong; TRBJ2-7 is a better fit for the DNA end. Germline CDR1 reads MNHEY; CDR2 reads SVGAGI. This CDR3 is built from 15 residues.

The chain employs TRBV4-2 and TRBJ1-2, with D hard to call. The V gene's germline CDR1 is LGHNA and CDR2 YNFKEQ. V was cut by 4 bases and J by 4 bases, with 19 bases left in between. CDR3 length: 16 amino acids. The CDR3 nucleotides are TGTGCCAGCAGCCCACCTAGACGCGGGGATTTCTATGGCTACACCTTC. Protein sequence: CASSPPRRGDFYGYTF.

The chain links TRBV6-1 to TRBJ1-4; 7 nucleotides match TRBD1. Trimming cost V 6 bases and J 8 bases; bases outside gene matches: 6. Germline loops: CDR1 MNHNS, CDR2 SASEGT. This CDR3 has 13 amino acids. The CDR3 coding sequence is TGTGCCAGCAGCGGTACAGGGGACGAAAAACTGTTTTTT. Protein: CASSGTGDEKLFF.

The rearrangement joins TRBV6-5 to TRBJ1-1, with a tentative D call TRBD1 (5 bases). The V end lost 3 bases, the J end lost 4 bases, and 9 bases lay between the germline ends. Germline V CDR1 and CDR2: MNHEY, SVGAGI. The CDR3 loop spans 13 amino acids. CDR3 nucleotide sequence: TGTGCCAGCAGTTATGACAGCCGCACTGAAGCTTTCTTT. Encoded protein: CASSYDSRTEAFF.

Only a few counts were recorded for this clone. The chain joins TRBV11-2 to TRBJ1-1; 7 bases fit TRBD1. Germline CDR1 and CDR2: SGHAT and FQNNGV. The V gene end was trimmed by 3 bases and the J gene end by 10 bases; junction bases not matched to a gene: 5. The CDR3 is 12 residues long. CDR3 DNA: TGTGCCAGCAGCTTCCCGTACAGGGGAGCTTTCTTT. It encodes CASSFPYRGAFF.

The chain links TRBV6-5 to TRBJ2-1, with D possibly TRBD2 on 6 matching bases. CDR3 size: 15 residues. V was trimmed by 8 bases and J by 4 bases, leaving 18 bases between them. Germline CDR1 reads MNHEY; CDR2 reads SVGAGI. The chain's CDR3 is CASSGRAGLYNEQFF. The CDR3 nucleotides read TGTGCCAGCTCCGGTCGAGCGGGCCTTTACAATGAGCAGTTCTTC.

The rearrangement uses TRBV6-5 and TRBJ2-7; 10 bases agree with TRBD1. Losses at the gene ends were 0 bases for V and 3 bases for J; bases not matched to a gene: 2. Germline CDR1 reads MNHEY; CDR2 reads SVGAGI. CDR3 size: 15 residues. The DNA of the CDR3 is TGTGCCAGCAGTTACTCGGGACAGGGGATCTACGAGCAGTACTTC. This codes for CASSYSGQGIYEQYF.

This chain connects TRBV7-9 to TRBJ2-3, with a weak D call TRBD1 (6 bases). Germline CDR1 is SEHNR and CDR2 is FQNEAQ (reference sequence). V was pared by 8 bases and J by 4 bases, with 19 bases between. CDR3 length: 15 amino acids. The CDR3 protein is CASLPGTPGPDTQYF. CDR3 bases: TGTGCCAGCCTACCCGGGACACCCGGACCAGATACGCAGTATTTT.

To note about this clone: At one of its ends the junction is not consistent with the germline gene, which may arise from a read error. The J gene is TRBJ2-1, the V gene TRBV29-1; 10 nucleotides match TRBD2. Germline V gene lookup returns CDR1 SQVTM and CDR2 ANQGSEA. The CDR3 runs to 16 residues. The DNA for the CDR3 is TGCAGCGTTAAAGAGACTAGCGGGCTCTCCTACAATGAGCAGTTCTTC. Translating it yields CSVKETSGLSYNEQFF.

J is TRBJ1-1 and V is TRBV6-4; 9 nucleotides match TRBD1. Per germline, CDR1 MRHNA and CDR2 SNTAGT. Germline trimming cut 2 bases from V and 6 bases from J; bases unmatched to any gene: 7. CDR3 length equals 15 residues. The CDR3: CASSDEGTGKAEAFF. CDR3 bases: TGTGCCAGCAGTGACGAAGGGACAGGGAAGGCTGAAGCTTTCTTT.

The rearrangement links TRBV18 to TRBJ2-7; D is undetermined. V dropped 6 bases and J dropped 2 bases, with 14 bases sitting between them. The CDR3 covers 14 residues. CDR1 and CDR2 (germline): KGHSH, LQKENI. CDR3 sequence reads: CASSPLGVTYEQYF. The CDR3 nucleotides are TGTGCCAGCTCCCCCCTAGGAGTCACCTACGAGCAGTACTTC.

The chain carries TRBV10-1 and TRBJ2-1; 11 nucleotides line up with TRBD2. The CDR3 is 13 residues long. The V segment lost 6 bases and the J segment 7 bases; nucleotides outside the gene matches: 2. CDR1 and CDR2 (germline): WNHNN, SYGVQD (reference sequence). CDR3 region: CASSRTSGNEQFF. The CDR3 nucleotides read TGCGCCAGCAGCCGGACTAGCGGGAATGAGCAGTTCTTC.

This rearrangement joins TRBV4-2 to TRBJ2-6; 7 positions agree with TRBD1. J gave up 0 bases and V 0 bases, and 8 bases lay outside the gene matches. This CDR3 comprises 19 residues. In germline, CDR1 is LGHNA, CDR2 YNFKEQ. This CDR3 reads CASSQDLRTGISGANVLTF. The CDR3 DNA follows: TGTGCCAGCAGCCAAGATCTTCGGACAGGCATCTCTGGGGCCAACGTCCTGACTTTC.

The J gene is TRBJ1-2, the V gene TRBV6-5; no definite D call. This CDR3 is built from 15 residues. Per the germline V gene, CDR1 is MNHEY and CDR2 is SVGAGI. The V gene lost 2 bases and the J gene lost 1 base, with 11 bases spanning the gap. In DNA, the CDR3 is TGTGCCAGCAGTTACCTGGGCCCCCTTAACTATGGCTACACCTTC. It specifies CASSYLGPLNYGYTF.

This chain joins TRBV27 and TRBJ2-1; a possible D gene is TRBD2 (5 bases). Per the germline V gene, CDR1 is MNHEY and CDR2 is SMNVEV (reference sequence). The CDR3 totals 13 residues. V lost 7 bases, J lost 5 bases, and 12 bases lay in between. The CDR3 loop is CASIKRGDNEQFF. DNA for the CDR3: TGTGCCAGCATAAAACGGGGAGACAATGAGCAGTTCTTC.

The gene calls are TRBV25-1 and TRBJ1-1; TRBD1 might be the D (5 bases). Germline V CDR1 and CDR2: MGHDK, SYGVNS. The ends were cut back, 1 base at V and 3 bases at J, with 9 bases in the middle. This CDR3 has 14 residues. The CDR3 DNA reads as TGTGCCAGCAGTGAATCAGGGTCTTACACTGAAGCTTTCTTT. This encodes CASSESGSYTEAFF.

The count of this clone is one. This chain links TRBV27 with TRBJ2-1; 8 positions agree with TRBD1. There are 13 residues in the CDR3. V trimming: 4 bases; J trimming: 4 bases; junction bases outside the gene matches: 0. The germline CDR1 and CDR2 sequences are MNHEY and SMNVEV (reference sequence). CDR3 bases: TGTGCCAGCAGTTGGACAGGGTACAATGAGCAGTTCTTC. Its translation is CASSWTGYNEQFF.

The CDR3 loop is CASSVGQGLNEKLFF. CDR3 coding DNA: TGTGCCAGCAGTGTAGGTCAGGGTCTAAATGAAAAACTGTTTTTT. The gene calls are TRBV2 and TRBJ1-4; a weak D match, TRBD1 (5 bases). CDR3 length: 15 amino acids. CDR1 is SNHLY and CDR2 is FYNNEI in the germline V gene. With 4 bases removed from V and 5 bases from J, the gap between germline ends came to 14 bases.

J is TRBJ2-3 and V is TRBV9, with TRBD2 matching 7 bases. The CDR3 is made up of 16 amino acids. The germline CDR1 and CDR2 sequences are SGDLS and YYNGEE. V was pared by 3 bases and J by 1 base, with 8 bases of the junction left unmatched. This CDR3 is CASSERLAVGTDTQYF. The CDR3 coding sequence is TGTGCCAGCAGCGAGCGACTAGCCGTGGGCACAGATACGCAGTATTTT.